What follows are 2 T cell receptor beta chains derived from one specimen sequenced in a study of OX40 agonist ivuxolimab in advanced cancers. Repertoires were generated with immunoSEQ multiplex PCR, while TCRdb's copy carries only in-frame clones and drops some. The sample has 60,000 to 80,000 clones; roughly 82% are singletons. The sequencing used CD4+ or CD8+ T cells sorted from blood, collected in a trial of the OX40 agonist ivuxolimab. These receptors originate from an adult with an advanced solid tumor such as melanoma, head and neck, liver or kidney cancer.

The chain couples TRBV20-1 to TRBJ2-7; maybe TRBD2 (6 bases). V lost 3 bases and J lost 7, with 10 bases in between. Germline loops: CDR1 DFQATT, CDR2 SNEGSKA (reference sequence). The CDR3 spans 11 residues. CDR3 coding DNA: TGCAGTGCTAGCCTAGCGTGGGAGCAGTACTTC. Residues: CSASLAWEQYF.

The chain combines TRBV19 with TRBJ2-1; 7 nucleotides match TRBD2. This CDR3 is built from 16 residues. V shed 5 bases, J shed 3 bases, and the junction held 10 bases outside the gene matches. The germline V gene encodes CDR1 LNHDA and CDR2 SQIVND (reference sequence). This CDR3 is CASSSGLLVDYNEQFF. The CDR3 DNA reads TGTGCCAGTAGTTCGGGACTACTGGTGGACTACAATGAGCAGTTCTTC.